The T cell receptor (beta chain) under discussion was sequenced for a study of blood T cell repertoires in COVID-19. Study in general: The United States, Italy and Spain provided the acute and convalescent COVID-19 samples. Sources were T cells, B-cell-depleted T cells, or PBMCs; the material itself was cDNA or gDNA.

Per the original methods: Amplification from reference gene primers served as the basis for estimated nucleated cell counts. TCRdb keeps only in-frame clones here, not all; method: immunoSEQ multiplex PCR. V and J calls and clone size come straight from that table; D and trimming were deduced from the DNA. The sample consists of around 130,000 clones, roughly 90% of them appearing once. CDR1 and CDR2 (germline): LGHDT, YNNKEL (reference sequence). This CDR3 has 18 amino acids. V trimming: 0 bases; J trimming: 5 bases; junction bases outside the gene matches: 11. Sequencing was performed on peripheral blood. This receptor was identified in a man between 70 and 80 years old with active COVID-19. This chain joins TRBV3-1 (or the pseudogene TRBV3-2) and TRBJ2-1; 9 nucleotides match TRBD2. CDR3 nucleotides: TGTGCCAGCAGCCAAGACCTCGTCTATAGCGGGAGAAACAATGAGCAGTTCTTC. This encodes CASSQDLVYSGRNNEQFF.